One and the same sample provided the 27 T cell receptor beta chains below, sequenced in a study of blood T cell repertoires in COVID-19. Method: immunoSEQ multiplex PCR; TCRdb's copy keeps in-frame clones and lacks some. This sample carries 100,000 or so clones, around 74% of them seen once, and the ten largest clones take approximately 19%. The sequencing input was peripheral blood. All receptors derive from a woman in her seventies with acute or convalescent COVID-19.

The chain employs TRBV6-5 and TRBJ2-7; 8 nucleotides line up with TRBD1. Germline lookup yields CDR1 MNHEY and CDR2 SVGAGI. This CDR3 spans 14 amino acids. The trim removed 6 bases at V and 4 bases at J, leaving 8 bases unmatched. The chain's CDR3 is CASSEDRAPYEQYF. The CDR3 DNA reads as TGTGCCAGCAGCGAGGACAGGGCCCCATACGAGCAGTACTTC.

The CDR3 bases are TGTGCCAGCAGCCCCCAAGTGGGACTAGGGGCGAACACCGGGGAGCTGTTTTTT. Amino acid sequence: CASSPQVGLGANTGELFF. J is TRBJ2-2 and V is TRBV4-2, with 8 bases lining up with TRBD2. The CDR3 spans 18 residues. Trimming took 4 bases from V and 0 from J; bases not matched to a gene: 10. Germline loops: CDR1 LGHNA, CDR2 YNFKEQ.

The chain combines TRBV11-3 with TRBJ2-2; 8 nucleotides line up with TRBD1. The CDR3 sequence is 16 residues long. Unmatched junction bases numbered 4, after V lost 0 bases and J lost 4 bases. The germline V gene encodes CDR1 SGHNT and CDR2 YENEEA. CDR3 sequence: CASSLDRGTGTGELFF. In DNA form, the CDR3 reads TGTGCCAGCAGCTTAGATCGCGGGACAGGCACCGGGGAGCTGTTTTTT.

V usage is TRBV29-1 and J usage is TRBJ2-7, with a tentative D call TRBD1 (7 bases). Germline CDR1 is SQVTM and CDR2 is ANQGSEA. The length of the CDR3 is 12 residues. V was pared by 2 bases and J by 5 bases, with 10 bases between. Here the CDR3 reads CSVEQGGNEQYF. The DNA of the CDR3 is TGCAGCGTTGAACAGGGGGGCAACGAGCAGTACTTC.

The chain employs TRBV5-4 and TRBJ1-6; D is unclear. Germline V gene data show CDR1 as SGHNT and CDR2 as YYREEE (reference sequence). The CDR3 loop spans 14 amino acids. The V and J ends lost 4 bases and 7 bases respectively, with 12 bases between them. As DNA, the CDR3 is TGTGCCAGCAGCCGGCCGGAGGGAAATTCACCCCTCCACTTT. Protein product: CASSRPEGNSPLHF.

The chain uses TRBV28 and TRBJ2-1, with D maybe TRBD1 (6 bases). The germline V and J ends were trimmed by 8 bases and 9 bases, with 26 bases remaining between them. The CDR3 is 16 residues long. The germline CDR1 and CDR2 sequences are MDHEN and SYDVKM. CDR3 DNA: TGTGCCAGCTCCACCCGGGACATTTTTGGCGCGGGTGAGCAGTTCTTC. It codes for CASSTRDIFGAGEQFF.

The V call is TRBV2, the J call TRBJ1-5; TRBD1 agrees at 10 bases. With 7 bases clipped from V and 4 bases from J, the junction kept 7 bases outside the gene matches. In germline, CDR1 is SNHLY, CDR2 FYNNEI. This CDR3 comprises 15 residues. As DNA, the CDR3 is TGTGCCAGCAACCCGGGACAGGGGAGGAATCAGCCCCAGCATTTT. Translated, it gives CASNPGQGRNQPQHF.

V gene TRBV29-1 combines with J gene TRBJ2-7, with D maybe TRBD2 (7 bases). Germline values: CDR1 SQVTM, CDR2 ANQGSEA. Trimming pared 0 bases from V and 2 bases from J, leaving 20 bases between. This CDR3 region has 17 residues. The CDR3 region has the DNA TGCAGCGTTGAAGAGGGGAAGGTTGGGGGGGCGACCTACGAGCAGTACTTC. Translated, it gives CSVEEGKVGGATYEQYF.

The chain links TRBV13 to TRBJ2-3; 14 positions agree with TRBD2. The CDR3 has 17 amino acids. V lost 4 bases to trimming and J lost 2 bases; unmatched junction nucleotides: 5. Germline CDR1 PRHDT, CDR2 FYEKMQ (reference sequence). The CDR3 DNA follows: TGTGCCAGCAGCTCCCGGACTAGCGGGGGGACCACAGATACGCAGTATTTT. It yields the protein CASSSRTSGGTTDTQYF.

V and J are TRBV12-5 and TRBJ1-1; 8 bases match TRBD1. This CDR3 contains 14 residues. Looked up from germline, CDR1 is LGHNT and CDR2 is FRNRAP. Trimming took 6 bases from V and 4 from J; bases not matched to a gene: 7. CDR3 amino acids: CASGPTGGATEAFF. The CDR3 region has the DNA TGTGCTAGTGGACCTACAGGGGGGGCCACTGAAGCTTTCTTT.

The J gene is TRBJ2-7, the V gene TRBV5-1, with a possible D match to TRBD2 (5 bases). The V gene's germline CDR1 is SGHRS and CDR2 YFSETQ. The CDR3 contains 17 residues. The V and J ends lost 2 bases and 1 base respectively, with 19 bases between them. The CDR3 bases are TGCGCCAGCAGCTTACATTCGTCCGGGAAGCCGTCCTACGAGCAGTACTTC. It is translated as CASSLHSSGKPSYEQYF.

This sequence joins TRBV28 and TRBJ1-2, with D maybe TRBD1 (5 bases). V lost 11 bases and J 8 bases, leaving 18 bases between the germline ends. CDR3 length: 12 residues. Germline CDR1 MDHEN, CDR2 SYDVKM. CDR3 in DNA: TGTGCCGTTCAATGGCAGGGAAGAGGCTACACCTTC. Encoded protein: CAVQWQGRGYTF.

The chain has TRBV19 and TRBJ1-1; a weak D match, TRBD1 (5 bases). The CDR3 is made up of 14 amino acids. Germline V gene sequence: CDR1 LNHDA, CDR2 SQIVND (reference sequence). Deletions cut 10 bases from V and 0 bases from J, with 15 bases between. The CDR3 DNA follows: TGTGCCACTAGATCCCAGGGCCTGAACACTGAAGCTTTCTTT. Its translation is CATRSQGLNTEAFF.

V is TRBV6-5 and J is TRBJ2-7; TRBD2 might be the D (5 bases). Germline-derived CDR1 and CDR2 are MNHEY and SVGAGI. The CDR3 runs to 14 residues. The V and J ends lost 5 bases and 2 bases respectively, with 13 bases between them. CDR3: CASSRDFITYEQYF. The CDR3 nucleotides are TGTGCCAGCAGTCGGGATTTTATCACCTACGAGCAGTACTTC.

The J gene is TRBJ1-6, the V gene TRBV28, with no clear D. V dropped 6 bases and J dropped 5 bases, with 14 bases sitting between them. CDR3 length: 15 residues. Germline loops: CDR1 MDHEN, CDR2 SYDVKM. The CDR3 DNA follows: TGTGCCAGCAGCCGTCCGGGGAAGGATAATTCACCCCTCCACTTT. It codes for CASSRPGKDNSPLHF.

J is TRBJ2-1 and V is TRBV30; 7 bases are shared with TRBD2. Germline lookup yields CDR1 GTSNPN and CDR2 SVGIG (reference sequence). V lost 7 bases to trimming and J lost 12 bases; unmatched junction nucleotides: 15. This CDR3 has 13 amino acids. CDR3 loop: CASALSGAGVQFF. DNA for the CDR3: TGTGCCTCCGCATTATCGGGCGCGGGGGTGCAGTTCTTC.

The rearrangement uses TRBV6-5 and TRBJ1-1, with D possibly being TRBD1 (5 bases). The CDR3 has 14 residues. Trimming removed 5 bases from V and 9 bases from J, with 19 bases in between. Germline V gives CDR1 MNHEY, CDR2 SVGAGI. CDR3 DNA: TGTGCCAGCAGTAAACCCGGGACGGGGGGTAAAGCTTTCTTT. It encodes CASSKPGTGGKAFF.

V gene TRBV4-3 combines with J gene TRBJ1-2, with D uncertain. The CDR3 extends over 16 amino acids. The V end was cut by 0 bases, the J end by 0 bases, with 11 bases between. Germline V gene sequence: CDR1 LGHNA, CDR2 YSLEER. The DNA for the CDR3 is TGCGCCAGCAGCCAAGACGCCGGGAAAGCTAACTATGGCTACACCTTC. It specifies CASSQDAGKANYGYTF.

This chain links TRBV18 with TRBJ1-2; a weak D match, TRBD1 (5 bases). This CDR3 has 14 residues. Between the trimmed V and J ends, which lost 3 bases and 8 bases, there was a span of 16 bases. CDR1 is KGHSH and CDR2 is LQKENI in the germline V gene. The CDR3 reads CASSPLLQEPGYTF. The CDR3 nucleotides read TGTGCCAGCTCACCCTTACTACAGGAGCCGGGCTACACCTTC.

The sample holds one count of this clone. The chain links TRBV10-3 to TRBJ1-2; D is unresolved. The ends were cut back, 2 bases at V and 6 bases at J, with 10 bases in the middle. This CDR3 is built from 13 residues. Looked up from germline, CDR1 is ENHRY and CDR2 is SYGVKD. The CDR3 protein is CAISEGQLNGYTF. The CDR3, as DNA: TGTGCCATCAGTGAGGGGCAGCTCAATGGCTACACCTTC.

The chain employs TRBV3-1 (or the pseudogene TRBV3-2) and TRBJ2-2, with unresolved D. Germline V gene lookup returns CDR1 LGHDT and CDR2 YNNKEL (reference sequence). The ends were cut back, 5 bases at V and 0 bases at J, with 7 bases in the middle. This CDR3 is built from 14 residues. The CDR3 sequence: CASSFGSNTGELFF. CDR3 nucleotide sequence: TGTGCCAGCAGCTTCGGTTCGAACACCGGGGAGCTGTTTTTT.

The chain employs TRBV6-2 or TRBV6-3 and TRBJ2-5; the match to TRBD2 covers 11 bases. Germline V lookup: CDR1 MNHEY, CDR2 SVGEGT. The CDR3 has 15 amino acids. The junction had 2 bases not matched to a gene; V was cut back by 2 bases and J by 3 bases. The CDR3 DNA reads TGTGCCAGCAGTTACCCGACTAGCGGGGAAGAGACCCAGTACTTC. Amino acids: CASSYPTSGEETQYF.

The chain combines TRBV5-6 with TRBJ2-1, with a possible D match to TRBD1 (6 bases). Per germline, CDR1 SGHDT and CDR2 YYEEEE. The CDR3 is 14 amino acids. V lost 2 bases and J 10 bases, leaving 16 bases between the germline ends. CDR3 nucleotide sequence: TGTGCCAGCAGCTTTGTTCATACCGGGACAGAGCAGTTCTTC. Translating it yields CASSFVHTGTEQFF.

This clone was counted ten times or more. The chain couples TRBV9 to TRBJ2-1; D might be TRBD2 (6 bases). This CDR3 contains 15 residues. Deletions cut 4 bases from V and 4 bases from J, with 15 bases between. Per the germline V gene, CDR1 is SGDLS and CDR2 is YYNGEE. CDR3 nucleotides: TGTGCCAGCAGCCCGCGGGACTTACATTACAATGAGCAGTTCTTC. Protein product: CASSPRDLHYNEQFF.

This clone was counted between two and nine times. This chain links TRBV10-3 with TRBJ1-3, with 10 positions matching TRBD1. V was clipped by 4 bases and J by 0 bases; unmatched bases: 6. Germline V gene sequence: CDR1 ENHRY, CDR2 SYGVKD. CDR3 length equals 17 residues. The CDR3 reads CAISVQTGGVSGNTIYF. Here the CDR3 DNA reads TGTGCCATCAGTGTCCAGACAGGGGGCGTCTCTGGAAACACCATATATTTT.

The CDR3 sequence is CASSLVSGVRGKRYGYTF. The CDR3 DNA reads as TGTGCCAGCAGCTTAGTGTCAGGGGTAAGAGGTAAAAGGTATGGCTACACCTTC. The chain uses TRBV11-3 and TRBJ1-2; tentative D call: TRBD1 (6 bases). This CDR3 has 18 amino acids. The ends were cut back, 1 base at V and 5 bases at J, with 23 bases in the middle. CDR1 and CDR2 from the germline V gene are SGHNT and YENEEA. Based on the CDR3 plus reference TRBV11-3 and TRBJ1-2, the full variable domain is EAGVVQSPRYKIIEKKQPVAFWCNPISGHNTLYWYLQNLGQGPELLIRYENEEAVDDSQLPKDRFSAERLKGVDSTLKIQPAELGDSAVYLCASSLVSGVRGKRYGYTFGSGTRLTVV.

Comment on this clone: Other DNA sequences in this sample translate to the same CDR3. This sequence joins TRBV3-1 (or the pseudogene TRBV3-2) and TRBJ2-7; the D gene is possibly TRBD1 (6 bases). The CDR3 covers 14 residues. Germline CDR1 LGHDT, CDR2 YNNKEL (reference sequence). Trimming left V 0 bases short and J 2 bases short, with 8 bases between. CDR3 amino acids: CASSQDRGPYEQYF. Written as DNA, the CDR3 is TGTGCCAGCAGCCAAGACAGGGGTCCCTACGAGCAGTACTTC.